This entry concerns a single T cell receptor beta chain. Its antigen is not known. This entry comes from a study of cytomegalovirus exposure and HLA in healthy donors. General study findings and limits: Other equally common chains were less clonally expanded than HLA-associated TCR beta chains, a later analysis showed.

PCR was performed using 60 Vbeta and 13 Jbeta primers. Using immunoSEQ multiplex PCR, the repertoire was profiled, and TCRdb retains in-frame clones only, with some absent. The data show 170,000 or so clones, around 74% seen once. The receptor comes from a woman aged 25 to 39 in good health and CMV-seronegative. Sequencing used PBMCs.

The CDR3 region has the DNA TGTGCCAGCAGTCGCGGGGGATCAGGGACCGGGGAGCTGTTTTTT. Translation gives CASSRGGSGTGELFF. This chain joins TRBV6-5 and TRBJ2-2; 7 bases line up with TRBD2. The trim removed 5 bases at V and 5 bases at J, leaving 8 bases unmatched. This CDR3 is built from 15 residues. The germline V gene encodes CDR1 MNHEY and CDR2 SVGAGI.